The 6 T cell receptor beta chains below were found in one sample sequenced in a study of blood T cell repertoires in COVID-19. Sequencing used immunoSEQ multiplex PCR; TCRdb keeps in-frame clones, though not all of them. Of 150,000 to 170,000 clones in the sample, over 65% are singletons; the top ten hold roughly 1.5%. The sample was peripheral blood. The receptor set was obtained from a man aged 80 or over with acute or convalescent COVID-19.

V and J are TRBV19 and TRBJ2-3, with 7 bases fitting TRBD1. V trimming: 5 bases; J trimming: 4 bases; junction bases outside the gene matches: 3. The CDR3 runs 13 residues. Germline CDR1 LNHDA, CDR2 SQIVND (reference sequence). The chain's CDR3 is CASSLTGADTQYF. DNA for the CDR3: TGTGCCAGTAGTTTAACAGGGGCAGATACGCAGTATTTT.

The chain links TRBV11-2 to TRBJ2-7; D is possibly TRBD2 (5 bases). The V end was cut by 1 base, the J end by 3 bases, with 13 bases between. Germline V gene sequence: CDR1 SGHAT, CDR2 FQNNGV. The CDR3 extends over 15 amino acids. Here the CDR3 reads CASSLGNEGFYEQYV. CDR3 DNA: TGTGCCAGCAGCTTAGGCAACGAGGGTTTCTACGAGCAGTACGTC.

This clone showed up just a few times. The CDR3 is CASSTRDRVYEQYF. DNA for the CDR3: TGTGCCAGCAGTACCCGGGACAGGGTCTACGAGCAGTACTTC. The rearrangement joins TRBV6-5 to TRBJ2-7; 9 bases are a match to TRBD1. V was clipped by 5 bases and J by 3 bases; unmatched bases: 5. The CDR3 runs 14 residues. The germline V gene has CDR1 MNHEY and CDR2 SVGAGI.

J is TRBJ1-1 and V is TRBV18; D is perhaps TRBD1 (5 bases). This CDR3 has 15 residues. V lost 4 bases and J 4 bases, leaving 16 bases between the germline ends. Germline V gene data show CDR1 as KGHSH and CDR2 as LQKENI. CDR3: CASSLLAPGPTEAFF. DNA of the CDR3: TGTGCCAGCTCACTCCTCGCTCCAGGGCCCACTGAAGCTTTCTTT.

CDR3 in amino acids: CASSTLQGANTGELFF. The CDR3 DNA reads as TGTGCCAGCAGCACCCTACAGGGTGCGAACACCGGGGAGCTGTTTTTT. V gene TRBV5-4 combines with J gene TRBJ2-2; a possible D gene is TRBD1 (6 bases). The germline V and J ends were trimmed by 4 bases and 0 bases, with 13 bases remaining between them. In germline, CDR1 is SGHNT, CDR2 YYREEE (reference sequence). CDR3 length equals 16 residues.

This chain uses TRBV24-1 with TRBJ2-3, with 14 bases fitting TRBD2. This CDR3 spans 16 amino acids. The germline V gene has CDR1 KGHDR and CDR2 SFDVKD. The J segment lost 3 bases and the V segment lost 3 bases, leaving 1 base of the junction unmatched. In DNA form, the CDR3 reads TGTGCCACCAGTGATGGGACTAGCGGGGGAACAGATACGCAGTATTTT. Translated: CATSDGTSGGTDTQYF.